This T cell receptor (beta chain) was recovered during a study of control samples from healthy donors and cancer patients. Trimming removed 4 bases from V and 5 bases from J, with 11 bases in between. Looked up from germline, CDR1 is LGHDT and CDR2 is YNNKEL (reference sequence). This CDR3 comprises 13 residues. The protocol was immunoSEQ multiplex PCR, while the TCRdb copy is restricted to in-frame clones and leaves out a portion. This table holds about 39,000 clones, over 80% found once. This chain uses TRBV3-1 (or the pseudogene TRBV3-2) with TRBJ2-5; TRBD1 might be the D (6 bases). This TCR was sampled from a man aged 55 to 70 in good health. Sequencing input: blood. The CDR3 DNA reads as TGTGCCAGCAGCCTCGAGAGGGGGGAGACCCAGTACTTC. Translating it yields CASSLERGETQYF.